The rows below give T cell receptor beta chains drawn from one sample of a study of cytomegalovirus exposure and HLA in healthy donors. Measured with immunoSEQ multiplex PCR; TCRdb has only the in-frame clones, and not every one. Found here are approximately 110,000 clones, about four fifths of them singletons; the top ten hold approximately 3%. Sequencing input: PBMCs. These receptors came from a woman younger than 30 in good health and CMV-seropositive. The CDR3 runs from the conserved cysteine through the conserved F or W. Fields, in order: V gene, clone size, J gene, CDR3 protein. Clone size is given for some rows only: seen once, a few or many times, or a class if the clone is expanded.

V: TRBV2; size: few; J: TRBJ1-2; CDR3: CASGTGSYGYTF
V: TRBV5-1; size: NA; J: TRBJ2-1; CDR3: CASSSQKREVRAYNEQFF
V: TRBV20-1; size: NA; J: TRBJ1-1; CDR3: CSAGGASGAFF
V: TRBV9; size: NA; J: TRBJ2-1; CDR3: CASSVEGSGSYEQFF
V: TRBV6-5; size: NA; J: TRBJ2-2; CDR3: CASSPTSNGRGELFF
V: TRBV2; size: NA; J: TRBJ2-7; CDR3: CASTEGRGAYEQYF
V: TRBV15; size: NA; J: TRBJ1-5; CDR3: CATSRDQRASLEPQHF
V: TRBV6-4; size: NA; J: TRBJ2-7; CDR3: CASSDPGTGVYEQYF
V: TRBV28; size: few; J: TRBJ1-3; CDR3: CASRAIPGLWGGNTIYF
V: TRBV27; size: NA; J: TRBJ1-1; CDR3: CASSLSGGWGMNTEAFF
V: TRBV10-3; size: NA; J: TRBJ2-2; CDR3: CAISNERERLSGELFF
V: TRBV9; size: few; J: TRBJ2-1; CDR3: CASTVGGAYNEQFF
V: TRBV6-5; size: NA; J: TRBJ1-2; CDR3: CASSYSSRGNNGYTF
V: TRBV5-4; size: NA; J: TRBJ2-5; CDR3: CASKVDRGETQYF
V: TRBV7-6; size: NA; J: TRBJ2-3; CDR3: CASSTSRTSDTQYF
V: TRBV28; size: NA; J: TRBJ2-7; CDR3: CASSFGKIASYEQYF
V: TRBV6-5; size: NA; J: TRBJ1-2; CDR3: CASSPRQDYGYTF
V: TRBV2; size: NA; J: TRBJ1-3; CDR3: CASSEARQGNTIYF
V: TRBV6-5; size: NA; J: TRBJ1-2; CDR3: CASSYGRHYGYTF
V: TRBV5-6; size: NA; J: TRBJ2-7; CDR3: CASSFPFGEGGRGEQYF
V: TRBV5-3; size: NA; J: TRBJ1-4; CDR3: CARSLGVTEGAQANEKLFF
V: TRBV28; size: NA; J: TRBJ2-7; CDR3: CASCTGGYEQYF
V: TRBV10-3; size: once; J: TRBJ2-1; CDR3: CAISESRTTSSYNEQFF
V: TRBV5-1; size: NA; J: TRBJ2-1; CDR3: CASSWYRDSSYNEQFF
V: TRBV9; size: NA; J: TRBJ2-7; CDR3: CASSVEDGRFSYEQYF
V: TRBV6-5; size: NA; J: TRBJ2-1; CDR3: CASSVAGGPWEQFF
V: TRBV7-3; size: NA; J: TRBJ2-1; CDR3: CASSLQGGRDNEQFF